The rows below give T cell receptor beta chains drawn from one sample of a study of immune cell composition in non-small cell lung cancer. Repertoires were generated with immunoSEQ multiplex PCR, while TCRdb's copy carries only in-frame clones and drops some. Here the sample spans around 10,000 clones, 50% to 75% being singletons. The sequenced material came from lung tumor tissue. The receptors come from a human donor with non-small cell lung cancer. Both conserved end residues are part of each CDR3. D genes are given only for firm matches. Clone size, where shown, is once, few, many, or a class for clones that have expanded.

CDR3: CASSHLDGRTSANEQFF; DNA: TGCGCCAGCAGCCACCTGGACGGAAGAACTAGCGCAAATGAGCAGTTCTTC; J: TRBJ2-1; size: .; D: TRBD2; V: TRBV4-1
CDR3: CASSPGTGEYEQYF; DNA: TGTGCCAGCAGCCCAGGGACAGGGGAGTACGAGCAGTACTTC; J: TRBJ2-7; size: .; D: TRBD1; V: TRBV7-6
CDR3: CASSSMRLEETQYF; DNA: TGTGCCAGCAGCTCCATGCGGCTGGAAGAGACCCAGTACTTC; J: TRBJ2-5; size: few; D: .; V: TRBV5-6
CDR3: CASSLGPSGSTGNEQFF; DNA: TGTGCCAGCAGCTTAGGCCCTAGCGGGAGTACTGGCAATGAGCAGTTCTTC; J: TRBJ2-1; size: few; D: TRBD2; V: TRBV7-2
CDR3: CASSSGRHGKETQYF; DNA: TGTGCCAGCAGCTCCGGGAGGCACGGAAAAGAGACCCAGTACTTC; J: TRBJ2-5; size: .; D: TRBD2; V: TRBV7-7
CDR3: CASSFIDRGEAFF; DNA: TGTGCCAGCAGCTTTATCGACAGGGGCGAAGCTTTCTTT; J: TRBJ1-1; size: .; D: TRBD1; V: TRBV7-9
CDR3: CASSLNPAGDNEQFF; DNA: TGTGCCAGCAGCTTAAATCCCGCGGGAGATAATGAGCAGTTCTTC; J: TRBJ2-1; size: few; D: TRBD2; V: TRBV7-3
CDR3: CASSSTGTGGSDTQYF; DNA: TGTGCCAGCAGCTCTACCGGGACAGGGGGCTCAGATACGCAGTATTTT; J: TRBJ2-3; size: .; D: TRBD1; V: TRBV9
CDR3: CATAVVRGSETQYF; DNA: TGTGCCACCGCCGTCGTCAGGGGGAGCGAGACCCAGTACTTC; J: TRBJ2-5; size: .; D: TRBD1; V: TRBV6-5
CDR3: CASSTTRNVNEQFF; DNA: TGTGCCAGCAGTACGACTAGGAACGTCAATGAGCAGTTCTTC; J: TRBJ2-1; size: few; D: .; V: TRBV2
CDR3: CASSPPAFF; DNA: TGTGCCAGCAGCCCCCCTGCTTTCTTT; J: TRBJ1-1; size: few; D: .; V: TRBV28
CDR3: CASSLDGRVDTQYF; DNA: TGTGCCAGCAGCTTAGACGGGAGGGTGGATACGCAGTATTTT; J: TRBJ2-3; size: .; D: TRBD2; V: TRBV7-2
CDR3: CASIGRREGLYEQYF; DNA: TGTGCCAGCATAGGAAGGCGGGAGGGACTATACGAGCAGTACTTC; J: TRBJ2-7; size: .; D: TRBD2; V: TRBV28
CDR3: CASSQGISNQPQHF; DNA: TGTGCCAGCTCACAGGGGATAAGCAATCAGCCCCAGCATTTT; J: TRBJ1-5; size: .; D: TRBD1; V: TRBV6-5
CDR3: CASSVANTADEQYF; DNA: TGTGCCAGCAGCGTAGCTAATACAGCAGACGAGCAGTACTTC; J: TRBJ2-7; size: .; D: .; V: TRBV9
CDR3: CAISGLAGEIAYEQYF; DNA: TGTGCCATCAGCGGACTAGCGGGAGAAATCGCCTACGAGCAGTACTTC; J: TRBJ2-7; size: .; D: TRBD2; V: TRBV10-3
CDR3: CASSLARDSASTDTQYF; DNA: TGTGCCAGCAGCTTAGCGAGGGACAGCGCTAGCACAGATACGCAGTATTTT; J: TRBJ2-3; size: once; D: TRBD1; V: TRBV7-9
CDR3: CASSPRGQGQTEAFF; DNA: TGTGCCAGCAGCCCCCGTGGGCAGGGTCAGACTGAAGCTTTCTTT; J: TRBJ1-1; size: .; D: .; V: TRBV28
CDR3: CASRFSGRANNEQFF; DNA: TGTGCAAGTCGCTTTAGCGGGAGGGCAAACAATGAGCAGTTCTTC; J: TRBJ2-1; size: .; D: .; V: TRBV12-2
CDR3: CAISESYKGKGDEQYF; DNA: TGTGCCATCAGTGAGTCGTATAAGGGGAAGGGCGACGAGCAGTACTTC; J: TRBJ2-7; size: once; D: .; V: TRBV10-3
CDR3: CASSLGLAGYEQYF; DNA: TGCGCCAGCAGCCTCGGACTAGCGGGCTACGAGCAGTACTTC; J: TRBJ2-7; size: few; D: TRBD2; V: TRBV4-3
CDR3: CASSLGLAGADTQYF; DNA: TGTGCCAGCTCACTAGGACTAGCGGGAGCAGATACGCAGTATTTT; J: TRBJ2-3; size: few; D: TRBD2; V: TRBV18
CDR3: CASSLNHTDTQYF; DNA: TGCGCCAGCAGCCTAAACCACACAGATACGCAGTATTTT; J: TRBJ2-3; size: .; D: .; V: TRBV5-1
CDR3: CASSQGGGGYTGELFF; DNA: TGCGCCAGCAGCCAAGGGGGGGGAGGATACACCGGGGAGCTGTTTTTT; J: TRBJ2-2; size: .; D: TRBD2; V: TRBV4-3
CDR3: CASSPATGPGNTIYF; DNA: TGTGCCAGCAGTCCCGCGACAGGGCCTGGAAACACCATATATTTT; J: TRBJ1-3; size: few; D: TRBD1; V: TRBV27
CDR3: CASSVGSGSRDTQYF; DNA: TGTGCCAGCAGCGTAGGCAGCGGCTCTCGAGATACGCAGTATTTT; J: TRBJ2-3; size: .; D: .; V: TRBV9
CDR3: CASSSTGAYGYTF; DNA: TGTGCCAGCAGCTCGACAGGTGCCTATGGCTACACCTTC; J: TRBJ1-2; size: .; D: .; V: TRBV7-2
CDR3: CASSLLGGFIRYTEAFF; DNA: TGTGCCAGCAGCCTCCTGGGAGGGTTTATTCGTTACACTGAAGCTTTCTTT; J: TRBJ1-1; size: .; D: .; V: TRBV11-2
CDR3: CASSLNARSNTGELFF; DNA: TGTGCCAGCAGCTTAAATGCCAGGTCTAACACCGGGGAGCTGTTTTTT; J: TRBJ2-2; size: .; D: .; V: TRBV9
CDR3: CASSLRQGGTEAFF; DNA: TGTGCCAGCAGCCTAAGACAGGGGGGCACTGAAGCTTTCTTT; J: TRBJ1-1; size: .; D: TRBD1; V: TRBV7-2
CDR3: CASSPEVSSYEQYF; DNA: TGTGCCAGCAGCCCAGAGGTGAGTTCCTACGAGCAGTACTTC; J: TRBJ2-7; size: .; D: .; V: TRBV9
CDR3: CASSLGQNSYNEQFF; DNA: TGTGCCAGCAGCTTGGGACAGAACTCCTACAATGAGCAGTTCTTC; J: TRBJ2-1; size: .; D: .; V: TRBV5-4
CDR3: CASSLTGPTVYNEQFF; DNA: TGTGCCAGCAGCTTAACAGGGCCAACAGTATACAATGAGCAGTTCTTC; J: TRBJ2-1; size: .; D: .; V: TRBV5-4
CDR3: CASSSRGQANTGELFF; DNA: TGTGCCAGCAGTTCCAGGGGACAGGCGAACACCGGGGAGCTGTTTTTT; J: TRBJ2-2; size: .; D: TRBD1; V: TRBV6-6
CDR3: CASSLGLGADTQYF; DNA: TGTGCCAGCAGCTTAGGATTGGGAGCAGATACGCAGTATTTT; J: TRBJ2-3; size: .; D: .; V: TRBV13
CDR3: CASSAGGLSYEQYF; DNA: TGTGCCAGCAGCGCCGGTGGGCTTTCCTACGAGCAGTACTTC; J: TRBJ2-7; size: .; D: .; V: TRBV7-8
CDR3: CASSGHRMSNEQFF; DNA: TGTGCCAGCAGTGGGCACAGGATGAGCAATGAGCAGTTCTTC; J: TRBJ2-1; size: .; D: .; V: TRBV27
CDR3: CASSLGGDGANVLTF; DNA: TGTGCCAGCAGCTTAGGGGGAGATGGGGCCAACGTCCTGACTTTC; J: TRBJ2-6; size: .; D: .; V: TRBV7-2
CDR3: CASSSSLGLAGYEQYF; DNA: TGTGCCAGCAGTTCTTCTTTGGGACTAGCGGGATACGAGCAGTACTTC; J: TRBJ2-7; size: .; D: TRBD2; V: TRBV28
CDR3: CAISDSRDSQETQYF; DNA: TGTGCCATCAGTGATTCCCGGGACAGCCAAGAGACCCAGTACTTC; J: TRBJ2-5; size: medium-sized; D: TRBD1; V: TRBV10-3
CDR3: CASSSAPGNTQYF; DNA: TGTGCCAGCAGCTCCGCCCCAGGGAACACCCAGTACTTC; J: TRBJ2-5; size: medium-sized; D: .; V: TRBV7-6
CDR3: CASTRQSYGYTF; DNA: TGTGCCAGTACCAGACAGTCCTATGGCTACACCTTC; J: TRBJ1-2; size: .; D: .; V: TRBV19
CDR3: CATSRGQDTDTQYF; DNA: TGTGCCACCAGCAGAGGGCAGGACACAGATACGCAGTATTTT; J: TRBJ2-3; size: few; D: .; V: TRBV15
CDR3: CASSDVGSYEQYF; DNA: TGTGCCAGCAGTGATGTCGGTTCCTACGAGCAGTACTTC; J: TRBJ2-7; size: .; D: .; V: TRBV2
CDR3: CASSQDVPGNHYEQYF; DNA: TGCGCCAGCAGCCAAGATGTTCCAGGCAACCACTACGAGCAGTACTTC; J: TRBJ2-7; size: .; D: .; V: TRBV4-3
CDR3: CASTHGFGGAPSDEQYF; DNA: TGTGCCAGCACTCATGGATTTGGGGGGGCGCCGAGCGACGAGCAGTACTTC; J: TRBJ2-7; size: few; D: .; V: TRBV11-2
CDR3: CASTRGRDQGEQYF; DNA: TGTGCCAGCACCCGTGGGCGGGATCAGGGTGAGCAGTACTTC; J: TRBJ2-7; size: .; D: .; V: TRBV7-9
CDR3: CASSIFQGDEQYF; DNA: TGTGCCAGCAGTATATTCCAGGGCGACGAGCAGTACTTC; J: TRBJ2-7; size: .; D: .; V: TRBV6-1
CDR3: CASSVARSGSFNEQFF; DNA: TGTGCCAGCAGCGTAGCCCGGAGCGGGAGTTTCAATGAGCAGTTCTTC; J: TRBJ2-1; size: .; D: TRBD2; V: TRBV9
CDR3: CASSPRAEASYEQYF; DNA: TGTGCCAGCAGCCCCAGGGCGGAAGCTTCCTACGAGCAGTACTTC; J: TRBJ2-7; size: .; D: .; V: TRBV5-4
CDR3: CASSLTSGSGELFF; DNA: TGTGCCAGCAGCTTGACTAGCGGGAGCGGGGAGCTGTTTTTT; J: TRBJ2-2; size: .; D: TRBD2; V: TRBV5-4
CDR3: CASERNGLSPYEQYF; DNA: TGTGCCAGCGAGCGGAACGGGTTATCACCCTACGAGCAGTACTTC; J: TRBJ2-7; size: once; D: .; V: TRBV6-1
CDR3: CSAGQALGNTEAFF; DNA: TGCAGCGCTGGACAGGCCCTGGGGAACACTGAAGCTTTCTTT; J: TRBJ1-1; size: .; D: TRBD1; V: TRBV29-1
CDR3: CASSLAGGELFF; DNA: TGTGCCAGCAGCTTGGCGGGAGGGGAGCTGTTTTTT; J: TRBJ2-2; size: .; D: .; V: TRBV4-2
CDR3: CASSAPGFQETQYF; DNA: TGTGCCAGCAGTGCGCCGGGATTCCAAGAGACCCAGTACTTC; J: TRBJ2-5; size: .; D: .; V: TRBV5-4
CDR3: CASSQGTPSGNTIYF; DNA: TGTGCCAGCAGCCAAGGGACACCCTCTGGAAACACCATATATTTT; J: TRBJ1-3; size: .; D: .; V: TRBV4-2
CDR3: CASSLGQGFETQYF; DNA: TGCGCCAGCAGCTTGGGACAGGGTTTCGAGACCCAGTACTTC; J: TRBJ2-5; size: .; D: TRBD1; V: TRBV5-1
CDR3: CASSYGGNQPQHF; DNA: TGTGCCAGCAGTTACGGAGGCAATCAGCCCCAGCATTTT; J: TRBJ1-5; size: few; D: .; V: TRBV6-5
CDR3: CASSYAGTGGNEQFF; DNA: TGTGCCAGCAGCTACGCCGGGACAGGGGGCAATGAGCAGTTCTTC; J: TRBJ2-1; size: .; D: TRBD1; V: TRBV7-3
CDR3: CASSPTGYEQYF; DNA: TGTGCCAGCAGCCCCACAGGGTACGAGCAGTACTTC; J: TRBJ2-7; size: .; D: .; V: TRBV14